Listed below are T cell receptor beta chains from one sample, sequenced in a study of cytomegalovirus exposure and HLA in healthy donors. Clones were read by immunoSEQ multiplex PCR, and TCRdb kept only the in-frame ones, dropping some. The sample includes 100,000 to 150,000 clones, approximately 78% of them seen just once. Sequencing was carried out using PBMCs. These receptors all stem from a man aged 30 to 39 in good health and CMV-seropositive. Both conserved end residues are part of each CDR3. The D gene is left open where the match is weak. Not all rows give a size; the values are once, few, many and, for expanded clones, a class.

>TRBV5-4|.|TRBD2|TRBJ2-1
TGTGCCAGCACCCCCGGGGGTAGCGGGAGCAATGAGCAGTTCTTC
CASTPGGSGSNEQFF
>TRBV4-3|.|.|TRBJ2-7
TGCGCCAGCAGCCAAGACACCAGCCCTAGCGAGCTCCTCTACGAGCAGTACTTC
CASSQDTSPSELLYEQYF
>TRBV15|.|TRBD1|TRBJ2-7
TGTGCCACCAGCAGTACGGACAGGCCCTACGAGCAGTACTTC
CATSSTDRPYEQYF
>TRBV6-4|.|TRBD1|TRBJ2-7
TGTGCCAGCAGGGACAGGGGGCCCCATTACGAGCAGTACTTC
CASRDRGPHYEQYF
>TRBV5-4|few|TRBD2|TRBJ2-5
TGTGCCAGCCGGGGGGGAAACCAAGAGACCCAGTACTTC
CASRGGNQETQYF
>TRBV27|.|.|TRBJ2-1
TGTGCCAGCAGTTTATCAGCTTATAACTACAATGAGCAGTTCTTC
CASSLSAYNYNEQFF
>TRBV5-1|.|.|TRBJ2-3
TGCGCCAGCAGCTTTTCAGGGGCCTACACAGATACGCAGTATTTT
CASSFSGAYTDTQYF
>TRBV7-2|.|TRBD2|TRBJ2-7
TGTGCCAGCAGCTTAGTTCGCGGGAGCTACGAGCAGTACTTC
CASSLVRGSYEQYF
>TRBV5-1|.|TRBD2|TRBJ2-3
TGCGCCAGCAGCTTGGGGACTAGCGGGTCCACAGATACGCAGTATTTT
CASSLGTSGSTDTQYF
>TRBV6-6|.|TRBD2|TRBJ2-5
TGTGCCAGCAGGAGCCATGCGGGAGGCCAAGAGACCCAGTACTTC
CASRSHAGGQETQYF
>TRBV27|few|.|TRBJ1-5
TGTGCCAGCACCAAATCAGGGTCTGGCAATCAGCCCCAGCATTTT
CASTKSGSGNQPQHF
>TRBV11-2|.|.|TRBJ1-5
TGTGCCAGCAGCTTAGGTCCCGATCAGCCCCAGCATTTT
CASSLGPDQPQHF
>TRBV27|.|TRBD1|TRBJ2-7
TGTGCCAGCAGTTGGGGACAGGGGGTGCCTTTGGGCGAGCAGTACTTC
CASSWGQGVPLGEQYF
>TRBV4-3|once|.|TRBJ2-6
TGCGCCAGCAGCCAAGTATCCGGGGCCAACGTCCTGACTTTC
CASSQVSGANVLTF
>TRBV29-1|once|.|TRBJ2-4
TGCAGCGGCCGGACCCATACGGGGGCCAAAAACATTCAGTACTTC
CSGRTHTGAKNIQYF
>TRBV5-1|.|TRBD2|TRBJ2-2
TGCGCCAGCAGCCCTGGGGGGGTCACCGGGGAGCTGTTTTTT
CASSPGGVTGELFF
>TRBV5-1|.|.|TRBJ1-1
TGCGCCAGCAGGCCCGGGGGAAGGAACACTGAAGCTTTCTTT
CASRPGGRNTEAFF
>TRBV15|few|.|TRBJ2-3
TGTGCCACCAGCCCGAAGGGCGCGGGGACTGATACGCAGTATTTT
CATSPKGAGTDTQYF
>TRBV28|.|TRBD1|TRBJ1-1
TGTGCCAGCAGTACAGGGGGCGTGAACACTGAAGCTTTCTTT
CASSTGGVNTEAFF
>TRBV13|.|TRBD1|TRBJ2-7
TGTGCCAGCAGCTCCGGCCTCTTGGACAGGACCCTCTACGAGCAGTACTTC
CASSSGLLDRTLYEQYF
>TRBV10-3|.|TRBD1|TRBJ2-7
TGTGCCATCAGGGGACAGGGGGGCTACGAGCAGTACTTC
CAIRGQGGYEQYF
>TRBV27|.|.|TRBJ2-1
TGTGCCAGCAGTTTAGTGAGCGGGTCTTACAATGAGCAGTTCTTC
CASSLVSGSYNEQFF
>TRBV27|once|TRBD1|TRBJ2-2
TGTGCCAGCAGCACCAGCGGGACAGGGATAACCGGGGAGCTGTTTTTT
CASSTSGTGITGELFF
>TRBV4-3|once|TRBD2|TRBJ2-1
TGCGCCAGCAGCCAAAATTTAGCGGGAGGGGGTTCATTTGGTGAGCAGTTCTTC
CASSQNLAGGGSFGEQFF
>TRBV13|.|.|TRBJ2-2
TGTGCCAGCAGCTTAGAGGGAGGCCGCAACACCGGGGAGCTGTTTTTT
CASSLEGGRNTGELFF
>TRBV25-1|.|.|TRBJ2-1
TGTGCCAGCAGTACCCTCCGGGAAAGCGGTGAGCAGTTCTTC
CASSTLRESGEQFF
>TRBV7-2|.|TRBD2|TRBJ2-1
TGTGCCAGCAGCTCGACTAGCGGGAGAGTTCTTGAGCAGTTCTTC
CASSSTSGRVLEQFF
>TRBV18|.|.|TRBJ1-1
TGTGCCAGCTCACCGTATCAAGGGGGTTACAGGGATTTTAACACTGAAGCTTTCTTT
CASSPYQGGYRDFNTEAFF
>TRBV4-2|few|.|TRBJ1-5
TGTGCCAGCAGCCAAGCAGGGGCAGGGTCGGGCAATCAGCCCCAGCATTTT
CASSQAGAGSGNQPQHF
>TRBV2|.|TRBD2|TRBJ2-2
TGTGCCAGCAGTAAGCGGGAGTTGGTCGGGGAGCTGTTTTTT
CASSKRELVGELFF
>TRBV10-3|.|TRBD1|TRBJ1-2
TGTGCCATCAACGGCGCCAGGACAGGGGGCCCCAGCGGAGGCTACACCTTC
CAINGARTGGPSGGYTF
>TRBV7-2|.|.|TRBJ1-1
TGTGCCAGCAGTTGGGCATGGGGCCAAACTGAAGCTTTCTTT
CASSWAWGQTEAFF
>TRBV6-1|.|TRBD1|TRBJ1-2
TGTGCCAGCAGTACTACATTGGGACAGCACTATGGCTACACCTTC
CASSTTLGQHYGYTF
>TRBV27|.|TRBD2|TRBJ2-2
TGTGCCAGCAGTCGTTCCAGCGGGAGCCCCGGGGAGCTGTTTTTT
CASSRSSGSPGELFF
>TRBV10-3|.|TRBD1|TRBJ1-1
TGTGCCATCAGTGAGTTAGCAGCGGCGATTTCAGGGGGAATGAACACTGAAGCTTTCTTT
CAISELAAAISGGMNTEAFF